The 21 T cell receptor beta chains presented below share a single source sample, sequenced in a study of beta chain features in type 1 diabetes. The entirety of the isolated RNA underwent reverse transcription, so expressed TCRB transcripts were sequenced. Produced via immunoSEQ multiplex PCR; TCRdb's table is partial and in-frame only. This table holds 70,000 to 95,000 clones, 30% to 40% found once. The sequencing input was stem cell memory CD4+ T cells from blood. These receptors were collected from a woman under 30 in good health.

This rearrangement joins TRBV7-2 to TRBJ2-1; the match to TRBD2 covers 7 bases. Germline V lookup: CDR1 SGHTA, CDR2 FQGNSA. After removal of 1 base from V and 0 bases from J, the junction contained 3 bases not matched to a gene. This CDR3 spans 16 amino acids. CDR3 sequence reads: CASSLEGGSSYNEQFF. In DNA form, the CDR3 reads TGTGCCAGCAGCTTAGAAGGCGGGAGCTCCTACAATGAGCAGTTCTTC.

This clone was seen a few times. This chain connects TRBV4-1 to TRBJ1-1; D not resolved. The length of the CDR3 is 14 residues. Trimming stripped 2 bases from V and 0 bases from J, with 7 bases between. The germline CDR1 and CDR2 sequences are MGHRA and YSYEKL. CDR3 bases: TGCGCCAGCAGCCAACTCCAGTTGAACACTGAAGCTTTCTTT. Protein: CASSQLQLNTEAFF.

This chain uses TRBV9 with TRBJ2-5; 8 bases are shared with TRBD2. The CDR3 is 16 amino acids. Germline CDR1 and CDR2: SGDLS and YYNGEE. The ends lost 0 bases at V and 0 bases at J; junction bases unmatched: 4. CDR3: CASSVGSSGYQETQYF. The CDR3, as DNA: TGTGCCAGCAGCGTAGGTTCTAGCGGGTACCAAGAGACCCAGTACTTC.

This clone was counted between two and nine times. This sequence joins TRBV19 and TRBJ1-5; D gene uncertain. Germline assignment: CDR1 LNHDA and CDR2 SQIVND (reference sequence). The CDR3 totals 15 residues. V was clipped by 4 bases and J by 5 bases, with 15 bases between them. The CDR3 here is CASSTRKRGDQPQHF. The CDR3, as DNA: TGTGCCAGTAGTACAAGAAAGCGAGGAGATCAGCCCCAGCATTTT.

The gene calls are TRBV21-1 and TRBJ2-3; TRBD1 is taken as the D call from the table, unchecked against the DNA. TRBV21-1 corresponds to a pseudogene. The CDR3 runs 17 residues. CDR3 bases: TGTGCCAGCAGCAAAGAAGGGCCGGGACAGGGGTATGGGGCGCAGTATTTT. Its protein product is CASSKEGPGQGYGAQYF.

The rearrangement uses TRBV7-6 and TRBJ2-7, with TRBD1 matching 8 bases. The CDR3 extends over 17 amino acids. CDR1 and CDR2 (germline): SGHVS, FNYEAQ. J lost 4 bases, V lost 4 bases, and 15 bases had no gene match. The CDR3 DNA sequence: TGTGCCAGCAGCTCAGATGACGACAGGGGCCTTCCTTACGAGCAGTACTTC. Translated: CASSSDDDRGLPYEQYF.

The chain has TRBV9 and TRBJ1-6; 7 bases are shared with TRBD1. The length of the CDR3 is 16 residues. After removal of 3 bases from V and 0 bases from J, the junction contained 3 bases not matched to a gene. CDR1 and CDR2 from the germline V gene are SGDLS and YYNGEE. CDR3 protein: CASSATGSSYNSPLHF. The DNA of the CDR3 is TGTGCCAGCAGCGCGACAGGGAGCTCCTATAATTCACCCCTCCACTTT.

The chain recombines TRBV5-4 with TRBJ1-2; D might be TRBD1 (5 bases). V was cut by 1 base and J by 4 bases, with 11 bases left in between. In germline, CDR1 is SGHNT, CDR2 YYREEE (reference sequence). This CDR3 has 14 residues. The chain's CDR3 is CASSLWAGPYGYTF. DNA of the CDR3: TGTGCCAGCAGCTTGTGGGCAGGGCCCTATGGCTACACCTTC.

J is TRBJ1-1 and V is TRBV6-1, with 10 bases matching TRBD1. Germline V gene data show CDR1 as MNHNS and CDR2 as SASEGT. The CDR3 is 17 residues long. J lost 1 base, V lost 4 bases, and 9 bases had no gene match. CDR3 protein: CASSGPGTGEANTEAFF. The CDR3 bases are TGTGCCAGCAGTGGACCTGGGACAGGGGAAGCGAACACTGAAGCTTTCTTT.

V is TRBV6-6 and J is TRBJ2-3; TRBD2 is a possible D gene (6 bases). From germline, CDR1 is MNHNY and CDR2 SVGAGI (reference sequence). V was pared by 2 bases and J by 1 base, with 7 bases between. The CDR3 is 14 residues long. CDR3 bases: TGTGCCAGCAGTTACGGGGAGGGCACAGATACGCAGTATTTT. Translating it yields CASSYGEGTDTQYF.

CDR3 sequence reads: CASSELAGGGRNEQFF. CDR3 in DNA: TGCGCCAGCAGTGAACTAGCGGGAGGGGGTCGGAATGAGCAGTTCTTC. J is TRBJ2-1 and V is TRBV10-2, with 13 bases aligning to TRBD2. The germline V gene has CDR1 WSHSY and CDR2 SAAADI. J lost 7 bases, V lost 3 bases, and 6 bases had no gene match. This CDR3 is 16 amino acids long.

This sequence joins TRBV5-1 and TRBJ2-7; 14 bases are shared with TRBD2. CDR3 length: 17 amino acids. J gave up 4 bases and V 2 bases, and 8 bases lay outside the gene matches. Germline lookup yields CDR1 SGHRS and CDR2 YFSETQ. This CDR3 reads CASSFGLAGGRGYEQYF. DNA of the CDR3: TGCGCCAGCAGCTTCGGACTAGCGGGGGGCCGGGGATACGAGCAGTACTTC.

This clone was seen a handful of times. At one boundary the junction diverges from the germline segment, which might be a read error. The CDR3 DNA is TGTGCCAGCAGCCTAGACGTGGGGACAGGCACGTCTGGGGCCAACGTCCTGACTTTC. Translated: CASSLDVGTGTSGANVLTF. The chain couples TRBV11-3 to TRBJ2-6; 8 bases are a match to TRBD1. CDR3 length equals 19 residues. The V gene's germline CDR1 is SGHNT and CDR2 YENEEA.

V is TRBV5-1 and J is TRBJ1-4, with no clear D. Between the trimmed V and J ends, which lost 1 base and 4 bases, there was a span of 8 bases. CDR1 is SGHRS and CDR2 is YFSETQ in the germline V gene. The CDR3 length is 14 residues. The CDR3 protein is CASSLNSLNEKLFF. As DNA, the CDR3 is TGCGCCAGCAGCTTGAACAGCCTTAATGAAAAACTGTTTTTT. The full variable domain, with the rest looked up from reference TRBV5-1 and TRBJ1-4, is KAGVTQTPRYLIKTRGQQVTLSCSPISGHRSVSWYQQTPGQGLQFLFEYFSETQRNKGNFPGRFSGRQFSNSRSEMNVSTLELGDSALYLCASSLNSLNEKLFFGSGTQLSVL.

This clone has more than one count but fewer than ten. V is TRBV19 and J is TRBJ1-2; D is undetermined. V was clipped by 5 bases and J by 5 bases, with 15 bases between them. The germline CDR1 and CDR2 sequences are LNHDA and SQIVND (reference sequence). The CDR3 length is 14 residues. The DNA for the CDR3 is TGTGCCAGTAGTTCGGGAGCTTTGCCTTATGGCTACACCTTC. Translating gives CASSSGALPYGYTF.

This clone has a handful of counts. The chain uses TRBV29-1 and TRBJ2-5; a weak D match, TRBD2 (5 bases). V lost 1 base and J 1 base, leaving 10 bases between the germline ends. Germline V CDR1 and CDR2: SQVTM, ANQGSEA. This CDR3 has 14 amino acids. CDR3 loop: CSVEGGPFQETQYF. The CDR3 DNA is TGCAGCGTTGAAGGCGGGCCCTTCCAAGAGACCCAGTACTTC.

This clone was seen only a few times. The CDR3 nucleotides are TGTGCCAGTAGTAGCAGACAGGGGAAGTATGGCTACACCTTC. Translation gives CASSSRQGKYGYTF. The V call is TRBV19, the J call TRBJ1-2; 8 bases map to TRBD1. The V gene's germline CDR1 is LNHDA and CDR2 SQIVND (reference sequence). The CDR3 consists of 14 residues. Trimming took 4 bases from V and 5 from J; bases not matched to a gene: 6. Using reference TRBV19 and TRBJ1-2 for the parts outside the CDR3, the full variable domain is DGGITQSPKYLFRKEGQNVTLSCEQNLNHDAMYWYRQDPGQGLRLIYYSQIVNDFQKGDIAEGYSVSREKKESFPLTVTSAQKNPTAFYLCASSSRQGKYGYTFGSGTRLTVV.

The V gene is TRBV6-5, the J gene TRBJ2-1; TRBD1 is a possible D gene (5 bases). The CDR3 sequence is 16 residues long. V shed 4 bases and J shed 3 bases, with 16 bases lying between them. CDR1 and CDR2 from the germline V gene are MNHEY and SVGAGI. DNA of the CDR3: TGTGCCAGCAGTTTGACTCGACAGAAAGGCTACAATGAGCAGTTCTTC. It codes for CASSLTRQKGYNEQFF.

This clone appeared a few times. The genes are TRBV11-2 and TRBJ2-7, with D possibly TRBD1 on 5 matching bases. V lost 5 bases, J lost 4 bases, and 15 bases lay in between. The CDR3 length is 14 residues. The germline gives CDR1 SGHAT, CDR2 FQNNGV. CDR3 sequence reads: CASSPQLQAYEQYF. The DNA for the CDR3 is TGTGCCAGCAGCCCCCAACTACAGGCTTACGAGCAGTACTTC.

The CDR3, as DNA: TGTGCCTGGACAGCCGGGACAGGGGGCGCGACGGAGACCCAGTACTTC. Residues: CAWTAGTGGATETQYF. The chain has TRBV30 and TRBJ2-5; 12 bases are shared with TRBD1. V lost 4 bases and J lost 5; bases outside the gene matches: 11. The length of the CDR3 is 16 residues. The V gene's germline CDR1 is GTSNPN and CDR2 SVGIG (reference sequence). The variable domain in full, completed from reference TRBV30 and TRBJ2-5, reads SQTIHQWPATLVQPVGSPLSLECTVEGTSNPNLYWYRQAAGRGLQLLFYSVGIGQISSEVPQNLSASRPQDRQFILSSKKLLLSDSGFYLCAWTAGTGGATETQYFGPGTRLLVL.

The chain uses TRBV7-2 and TRBJ1-4; the match to TRBD1 covers 10 bases. The CDR3 runs to 15 residues. Germline trimming cut 5 bases from V and 5 bases from J; bases unmatched to any gene: 5. CDR1 is SGHTA and CDR2 is FQGNSA in the germline V gene. CDR3 amino acids: CASSNRGQGNEKLFF. The CDR3 DNA reads TGTGCCAGCAGCAACCGGGGACAGGGGAATGAAAAACTGTTTTTT. Together with reference TRBV7-2 and TRBJ1-4, the CDR3 gives the full variable domain: GAGVSQSPSNKVTEKGKDVELRCDPISGHTALYWYRQSLGQGLEFLIYFQGNSAPDKSGLPSDRFSAERTGGSVSTLTIQRTQQEDSAVYLCASSNRGQGNEKLFFGSGTQLSVL.